The 22 T cell receptor beta chains below all came from one sample that was sequenced in a study of blood T cell repertoires in COVID-19 (dated by TCRdb to the early 2020s). Library method: the immunoSEQ multiplex PCR assay. TCRdb stores this immuneACCESS table with in-frame sequences only. Part of the clones is absent; in the studies checked, under half of the shortfall reflects unresolved V genes, and no reason is known for the rest. For this sample there are around 150,000 clones; around three quarters appear just once. The top ten clones comprise 16% of the sample. The sample comprised peripheral blood. The origin of the receptors is a man aged 45-60 years with acute or convalescent COVID-19.

The genes are TRBV5-6 and TRBJ2-7; D gene uncertain. The CDR3 has 16 amino acids. V lost 3 bases and J 1 base, leaving 17 bases between the germline ends. Germline V lookup: CDR1 SGHDT, CDR2 YYEEEE. The CDR3 coding sequence is TGTGCCAGCAGCTCCCCTTGGCGCTCGGAGTCCTACGAGCAGTACGTC. It specifies CASSSPWRSESYEQYV.

This chain links TRBV7-2 with TRBJ1-5, with D hard to call. Germline CDR1 SGHTA, CDR2 FQGNSA. V was trimmed by 3 bases and J by 10 bases, leaving 13 bases between them. This CDR3 spans 13 amino acids. In DNA form, the CDR3 reads TGTGCCAGCAGCTTCAGGATCCAGCATCCCCAGCATTTT. It encodes CASSFRIQHPQHF.

V usage is TRBV3-1 (or the pseudogene TRBV3-2) and J usage is TRBJ1-1, with TRBD1 as a possible D gene (5 bases). In germline, CDR1 is LGHDT, CDR2 YNNKEL (reference sequence). The CDR3 has 13 residues. Trimming cost V 1 base and J 4 bases, with 7 bases left between them. The CDR3 here is CASSQAGVTEAFF. DNA for the CDR3: TGTGCCAGCAGCCAAGCGGGGGTCACTGAAGCTTTCTTT.

This clone was observed a handful of times. The rearrangement links TRBV6-5 to TRBJ2-7, with 11 bases fitting TRBD2. This CDR3 comprises 15 residues. Germline values: CDR1 MNHEY, CDR2 SVGAGI. J was trimmed by 2 bases and V by 0 bases; bases with no gene match: 0. The CDR3: CASSYSSGGAYEQYF. CDR3 coding DNA: TGTGCCAGCAGTTACTCTAGCGGGGGGGCCTACGAGCAGTACTTC.

This clone showed up just a few times. The V call is TRBV5-6, the J call TRBJ2-2, with D perhaps TRBD2 (5 bases). Germline CDR1 is SGHDT and CDR2 is YYEEEE. V lost 4 bases, J lost 0 bases, and 13 bases lay in between. The CDR3 has 16 amino acids. CDR3 sequence reads: CASSAGLIANTGELFF. The CDR3 DNA is TGTGCCAGCAGCGCTGGACTTATCGCGAACACCGGGGAGCTGTTTTTT.

This clone was observed a few times. The sample has other DNA sequences that encode this CDR3 too. V usage is TRBV6-5 and J usage is TRBJ1-5, with D perhaps TRBD1 (6 bases). This CDR3 has 15 amino acids. Germline CDR1 is MNHEY and CDR2 is SVGAGI. V was cut by 0 bases and J by 6 bases, with 12 bases left in between. The CDR3 is CASSYSRGGTQPQHF. In DNA form, the CDR3 reads TGTGCCAGCAGTTACTCGAGGGGGGGCACTCAGCCCCAGCATTTT.

The chain combines TRBV19 with TRBJ2-5; 13 bases match TRBD2. J was trimmed by 5 bases and V by 0 bases; bases with no gene match: 6. CDR3 length: 17 residues. Germline values: CDR1 LNHDA, CDR2 SQIVND (reference sequence). CDR3 amino acids: CASSIDRGTSGEETQYF. The CDR3 DNA reads TGTGCCAGTAGTATAGATCGGGGGACTAGCGGGGAGGAGACCCAGTACTTC.

The V gene is TRBV10-1, the J gene TRBJ1-5, with D possibly matching TRBD1 (5 bases). This CDR3 comprises 15 residues. The V end was cut by 4 bases, the J end by 2 bases, with 12 bases between. Looked up from germline, CDR1 is WNHNN and CDR2 is SYGVQD (reference sequence). The CDR3 bases are TGCGCCAGCAGTGGAAGGGGTGAGGGCAATCAGCCCCAGCATTTT. Encoded protein: CASSGRGEGNQPQHF.

The rearrangement uses TRBV30 and TRBJ1-6; 9 nucleotides agree with TRBD1. Germline V lookup: CDR1 GTSNPN, CDR2 SVGIG (reference sequence). V lost 7 bases, J lost 10 bases, and 8 bases stayed unmatched. The CDR3 consists of 13 residues. The CDR3 loop is CAFCTGGGSPLHF. CDR3 sequence (DNA): TGTGCCTTCTGTACAGGGGGCGGATCACCCCTCCACTTT.

The chain uses TRBV27 and TRBJ2-1, with D maybe TRBD2 (6 bases). CDR1 and CDR2 (germline): MNHEY, SMNVEV (reference sequence). CDR3 length equals 13 residues. Trimming left V 0 bases short and J 6 bases short, with 6 bases between. This CDR3 reads CASSLSGGNEQFF. The CDR3, as DNA: TGTGCCAGCAGTTTATCGGGGGGCAATGAGCAGTTCTTC.

CDR3: CASSQGTGNYGYTF. The CDR3 DNA sequence: TGTGCCAGCAGCCAGGGAACAGGGAACTATGGCTACACCTTC. The J gene is TRBJ1-2, the V gene TRBV4-2; tentatively, D is TRBD1 (6 bases). Trimming cost V 3 bases and J 2 bases, with 10 bases left between them. The CDR3 is 14 amino acids. CDR1 is LGHNA and CDR2 is YNFKEQ in the germline V gene.

This clone was counted a few times. The chain joins TRBV5-4 to TRBJ1-2; 7 nucleotides match TRBD1. This CDR3 spans 12 amino acids. Germline CDR1 and CDR2: SGHNT and YYREEE (reference sequence). J lost 8 bases, V lost 4 bases, and 5 bases had no gene match. The CDR3 spells CASSQGVGGYTF. CDR3 bases: TGTGCCAGCAGCCAGGGGGTGGGAGGCTACACCTTC. The full variable domain, rest sourced from reference TRBV5-4 and TRBJ1-2, is ETGVTQSPTHLIKTRGQQVTLRCSSQSGHNTVSWYQQALGQGPQFIFQYYREEENGRGNFPPRFSGLQFPNYSSELNVNALELDDSALYLCASSQGVGGYTFGSGTRLTVV.

This sequence joins TRBV11-2 and TRBJ1-1; D unresolved. From germline, CDR1 is SGHAT and CDR2 FQNNGV. The CDR3 consists of 15 residues. V lost 2 bases to trimming and J lost 0 bases, with 10 bases between them. In DNA, the CDR3 is TGTGCCAGCAGCTTATCCCGATACATGAACACTGAAGCTTTCTTT. Amino acids: CASSLSRYMNTEAFF.

This clone was counted a single time. This rearrangement joins TRBV7-6 to TRBJ2-7; 12 bases are a match to TRBD2. With V trimmed by 2 bases and J by 4 bases, 3 bases remained unmatched. The CDR3 is 15 amino acids. Germline V lookup: CDR1 SGHVS, CDR2 FNYEAQ. As DNA, the CDR3 is TGTGCCAGCAGCTTAACTAGCGGGGGGATGTACGAGCAGTACTTC. Translation gives CASSLTSGGMYEQYF.

The chain carries TRBV16 and TRBJ2-3; tentative D call: TRBD2 (6 bases). The germline V gene has CDR1 KGHSY and CDR2 FQNENV. Trimming shortened V by 4 bases and J by 6 bases, and 11 bases separated the two germline ends. This CDR3 contains 13 residues. CDR3 DNA: TGTGCCAGCAGCCGCGGGACGGGGGATACGCAGTATTTT. Encoded protein: CASSRGTGDTQYF.

The chain couples TRBV3-1 (or the pseudogene TRBV3-2) to TRBJ2-3; 9 bases map to TRBD2. J lost 2 bases, V lost 0 bases, and 12 bases had no gene match. The CDR3 extends over 19 amino acids. Germline values: CDR1 LGHDT, CDR2 YNNKEL (reference sequence). This CDR3 reads CASSQEGGRSGGNTDTQYF. The CDR3, as DNA: TGTGCCAGCAGCCAAGAAGGCGGGAGGAGCGGGGGGAACACAGATACGCAGTATTTT.

The chain links TRBV12-1 to TRBJ1-5; the table names TRBD1, a call not compared with the DNA. TRBV12-1 is a recognized pseudogene. The CDR3 runs to 15 residues. For the CDR3, the DNA is TGTGCCAGCAGCTTGACAGGGGTGAACAATCAGCCCCAGCATTTT. It encodes CASSLTGVNNQPQHF.

Notes on this clone: At one end the junction does not follow the germline gene, possibly because of a read error. V and J are TRBV9 and TRBJ1-6; perhaps TRBD1 as D (5 bases). This CDR3 spans 10 amino acids. The germline gives CDR1 SGDLS, CDR2 YYNGEE. CDR3 loop: CASGEGRLTF. CDR3 in DNA: TGTGCCAGCGGGGAGGGGCGGCTTACCTTT.

V and J are TRBV6-1 and TRBJ1-5; 7 bases are a match to TRBD1. This CDR3 comprises 17 residues. With V trimmed by 3 bases and J by 4 bases, 12 bases remained unmatched. Germline values: CDR1 MNHNS, CDR2 SASEGT. The CDR3 coding sequence is TGTGCCAGCAGTGATTCTAGACAGGGCGGTCGGAATCAGCCCCAGCATTTT. Translated: CASSDSRQGGRNQPQHF.

V gene TRBV3-1 (or the pseudogene TRBV3-2) combines with J gene TRBJ2-2; 8 nucleotides align to TRBD2. Trimming at V came to 7 bases and at J to 0 bases, leaving 7 bases not matched to a gene. Germline loops: CDR1 LGHDT, CDR2 YNNKEL (reference sequence). This CDR3 spans 16 amino acids. The CDR3 sequence is CASTAGVHANTGELFF. DNA of the CDR3: TGTGCCAGCACAGCGGGAGTTCACGCGAACACCGGGGAGCTGTTTTTT.

V gene TRBV27 combines with J gene TRBJ1-2; D is perhaps TRBD1 (6 bases). The CDR3 totals 14 residues. Germline CDR1 MNHEY, CDR2 SMNVEV (reference sequence). Between the trimmed V and J ends, which lost 4 bases and 6 bases, there was a span of 15 bases. CDR3 residues: CASSWGQGSNGYTF. The CDR3 bases are TGTGCCAGCAGTTGGGGGCAGGGTAGTAATGGCTACACCTTC.

The rearrangement links TRBV3-1 (or the pseudogene TRBV3-2) to TRBJ1-6; 7 bases fit TRBD1. The CDR3 is 16 residues long. The V gene end was trimmed by 0 bases and the J gene end by 3 bases; junction bases not matched to a gene: 2. CDR1 is LGHDT, CDR2 YNNKEL, per germline (reference sequence). DNA for the CDR3: TGTGCCAGCAGCCAAGATGGGACAGACTATAATTCACCCCTCCACTTT. Protein product: CASSQDGTDYNSPLHF.